Listed here are 9 T cell receptor beta chains from one sample, sequenced in a study of blood T cell repertoires in COVID-19. This table comes from immunoSEQ multiplex PCR, and its TCRdb copy is limited to in-frame clones, with some not included. The profile shows about 220,000 clones, around 80% of them singletons. The specimen was peripheral blood. These receptors came from a human donor in a cohort sampled during active COVID-19.

J is TRBJ1-5 and V is TRBV5-1; TRBD1 matches 8 bases. The germline V gene encodes CDR1 SGHRS and CDR2 YFSETQ. The CDR3 contains 15 residues. After removal of 1 base from V and 2 bases from J, the junction contained 2 bases not matched to a gene. The CDR3 region is CASSLQGQGNQPQHF. DNA of the CDR3: TGCGCCAGCAGCTTGCAGGGACAGGGCAATCAGCCCCAGCATTTT.

The rearrangement uses TRBV6-5 and TRBJ2-3, with 7 positions matching TRBD2. Germline CDR1 is MNHEY and CDR2 is SVGAGI. The CDR3 runs to 15 residues. V trimming: 8 bases; J trimming: 3 bases; junction bases outside the gene matches: 11. In DNA form, the CDR3 reads TGTGCCAGCGGTCTCCATGGCGGGAGAACAGATACGCAGTATTTT. Residues: CASGLHGGRTDTQYF.

This chain joins TRBV2 and TRBJ2-7; D is ambiguous. Germline CDR1 and CDR2: SNHLY and FYNNEI. CDR3 length: 13 residues. V was cut by 2 bases and J by 3 bases, with 8 bases left in between. CDR3 loop: CASSELVDYEQYF. CDR3 nucleotides: TGTGCCAGCAGTGAACTAGTGGACTACGAGCAGTACTTC.

CDR3 in DNA: TGTGCCAGCAGTCGACTAGCGGCATCCTACAATGAGCAGTTCTTC. Its translation: CASSRLAASYNEQFF. The chain links TRBV28 to TRBJ2-1; TRBD2 agrees at 9 bases. Germline loops: CDR1 MDHEN, CDR2 SYDVKM. CDR3 size: 15 residues. The V segment lost 5 bases and the J segment 1 base; nucleotides outside the gene matches: 3. The variable domain in full, completed from reference TRBV28 and TRBJ2-1, reads DVKVTQSSRYLVKRTGEKVFLECVQDMDHENMFWYRQDPGLGLRLIYFSYDVKMKEKGDIPEGYSVSREKKERFSLILESASTNQTSMYLCASSRLAASYNEQFFGPGTRLTVL.

The genes are TRBV4-1 and TRBJ1-4; a weak D match, TRBD1 (5 bases). Germline lookup yields CDR1 MGHRA and CDR2 YSYEKL. Deletions cut 4 bases from V and 8 bases from J, with 14 bases between. This CDR3 contains 14 residues. The DNA of the CDR3 is TGCGCCAGCAGCCTGGGACCCGGAGGGGAAAAACTGTTTTTT. It specifies CASSLGPGGEKLFF.

V gene TRBV28 combines with J gene TRBJ2-2; D remains unclear. Looked up from germline, CDR1 is MDHEN and CDR2 is SYDVKM. The CDR3 sequence is 14 residues long. The V and J ends lost 5 bases and 1 base respectively, with 8 bases between them. The DNA of the CDR3 is TGTGCCAGCAGTCGAGTCGTGAACACCGGGGAGCTGTTTTTT. Translation: CASSRVVNTGELFF.

This clone came up once. This sequence is one base from a far larger clone and is likely a read error. Within the sample, other DNA sequences also encode this same CDR3. The rearrangement uses TRBV9 and TRBJ2-7; TRBD1 aligns across 7 bases. The CDR3 extends over 13 amino acids. Germline trimming cut 3 bases from V and 0 bases from J; bases unmatched to any gene: 0. The germline V gene has CDR1 SGDLS and CDR2 YYNGEE. CDR3 in amino acids: CASSGDSSYEQYF. The CDR3 DNA reads TGTGCCAGCAGCGGGGACAGCTCCTACGAGCAGTACTTC.

The V gene is TRBV5-4, the J gene TRBJ2-7; tentatively, D is TRBD2 (5 bases). With 3 bases removed from V and 2 bases from J, the gap between germline ends came to 12 bases. This CDR3 contains 14 residues. CDR1 and CDR2 from the germline V gene are SGHNT and YYREEE (reference sequence). CDR3 residues: CASSSGSLAYEQYF. The CDR3 coding sequence is TGTGCCAGCAGCTCGGGATCCCTGGCCTACGAGCAGTACTTC.

The genes are TRBV10-2 and TRBJ2-3; 14 bases agree with TRBD2. The CDR3 spans 18 residues. Trimming removed 3 bases from V and 5 bases from J; junction bases left unmatched: 10. CDR1 WSHSY and CDR2 SAAADI come from the germline V gene. CDR3 nucleotide sequence: TGCGCCAGCAGTGATCTCCTTCGACTAGCGGGAGGGAAAGATACGCAGTATTTT. Translation: CASSDLLRLAGGKDTQYF.